Below, 9 T cell receptor beta chains from the same sample are listed, as sequenced in a study of T cell responses to AZD1222 COVID-19 vaccine. Libraries were prepared by immunoSEQ multiplex PCR; TCRdb keeps only in-frame clonotypes and omits some of them. Of about 89,000 clones in the sample, about 86% are singletons; the top ten hold about 6%. The input for sequencing was peripheral blood, taken 28 days after the second AZD1222 dose. The origin of the receptors is an adult who received the AZD1222 COVID-19 vaccine.

This clone was seen more than once but under ten times. The rearrangement links TRBV25-1 to TRBJ2-3, with D unresolved. Trimming removed 4 bases from V and 7 bases from J, with 9 bases in between. There are 12 residues in the CDR3. The germline gives CDR1 MGHDK, CDR2 SYGVNS. CDR3 DNA: TGTGCCAGCAGTGCGACGGTTAATACGCAGTATTTT. Its protein product is CASSATVNTQYF.

The chain combines TRBV6-5 with TRBJ2-3; a possible D gene is TRBD2 (5 bases). The length of the CDR3 is 15 residues. Germline V CDR1 and CDR2: MNHEY, SVGAGI. V gave up 2 bases and J gave up 3 bases, with 12 bases separating them. CDR3 protein: CASSYTSGLTDTQYF. The CDR3 DNA sequence: TGTGCCAGCAGTTACACCTCCGGACTGACAGATACGCAGTATTTT.

This chain connects TRBV19 to TRBJ2-1; D gene unclear. V lost 1 base, J lost 8 bases, and 9 bases lay in between. Per germline, CDR1 LNHDA and CDR2 SQIVND (reference sequence). The CDR3 contains 13 residues. The CDR3 nucleotides are TGTGCCAGTAGTATAGGAAGACGCGATGAGCAGTTCTTC. Encoded protein: CASSIGRRDEQFF.

The CDR3 DNA reads TGTGCCAGCAGCTCGGCGGCGGGCAGCACAGATACGCAGTATTTT. Amino acids: CASSSAAGSTDTQYF. The chain is built from TRBV7-2 and TRBJ2-3; D is perhaps TRBD2 (5 bases). This CDR3 has 15 amino acids. Trimming stripped 4 bases from V and 0 bases from J, with 11 bases between. CDR1 and CDR2 from the germline V gene are SGHTA and FQGNSA.

The chain combines TRBV6-5 with TRBJ1-2; D remains ambiguous. This CDR3 has 15 amino acids. The V end was cut by 11 bases, the J end by 0 bases, with 19 bases between. The germline V gene has CDR1 MNHEY and CDR2 SVGAGI. CDR3 nucleotides: TGTGCCCCTCACTGGAGGGAGCAGACTAACTATGGCTACACCTTC. It specifies CAPHWREQTNYGYTF.

The chain links TRBV9 to TRBJ1-1; D is unclear. This CDR3 is 18 amino acids long. Trimming shortened V by 3 bases and J by 0 bases, and 21 bases separated the two germline ends. Germline-derived CDR1 and CDR2 are SGDLS and YYNGEE. The CDR3 spells CASSGSGPISLMNTEAFF. CDR3 bases: TGTGCCAGCAGCGGATCCGGGCCCATTAGCCTAATGAACACTGAAGCTTTCTTT.

The CDR3 bases are TGTGCCAGCAGTTCACCTTTTGGGGGAGGCAGGAATGAGCAGTTCTTC. This translates into CASSSPFGGGRNEQFF. The chain joins TRBV28 to TRBJ2-1; possible D gene TRBD2, 6 bases. V was clipped by 4 bases and J by 7 bases, with 20 bases between them. This CDR3 spans 16 amino acids. CDR1 and CDR2 (germline): MDHEN, SYDVKM.

V is TRBV12-3 or TRBV12-4 and J is TRBJ2-7; the D is unclear. The CDR3 consists of 11 residues. Trimming pared 6 bases from V and 5 bases from J, leaving 8 bases between. The DNA for the CDR3 is TGTGCCAGCAGGGGATTGGACGAGCAGTACTTC. As protein: CASRGLDEQYF.

The chain is built from TRBV9 and TRBJ2-1; D tentatively fits TRBD1 or TRBD2 (6 bases each). The CDR3 sequence is 15 residues long. CDR1 and CDR2 from the germline V gene are SGDLS and YYNGEE. The V end lost 6 bases, the J end lost 4 bases, and 17 bases lay between the germline ends. The chain's CDR3 is CASTQRGDQYNEQFF. The CDR3 DNA is TGTGCCAGCACGCAAAGGGGGGACCAATACAATGAGCAGTTCTTC.